Following are 3 T cell receptor beta chains from one sample sequenced in a study of T-cell reconstitution after alpha-beta-depleted transplantation in children. TCRbeta library construction was performed incorporating unique molecular identifiers. TCRdb ran MiXCR on the PCR reads and lists one entry per CDR3 protein. The table has over 300,000 distinct CDR3 sequences, about a tenth seen once. This specimen consisted of PBMCs from the stem cell graft donor, obtained from the stem cell graft. All receptors come from a human donor who donated a stem cell graft to a child with acute lymphoblastic leukemia.

Note on this clonotype: This clone may be a read error of a much larger clone one base away. V is TRBV7-2 and J is TRBJ2-2; D perhaps matches TRBD2 (5 bases). The CDR3 spans 15 residues. Germline V gene sequence: CDR1 SGHTA, CDR2 FQGNSA. V lost 5 bases and J 0 bases, leaving 10 bases between the germline ends. The DNA for the CDR3 is TGTGCCAGCAGCCAAAGAGGGACGAACACCGGGGAGCTGTTTTTT. The encoded protein is CASSQRGTNTGELFF. The variable domain in full, with the rest retrieved from reference TRBV7-2 and TRBJ2-2, is GAGVSQSPSNKVTEKGKDVELRCDPISGHTALYWYRQSLGQGLEFLIYFQGNSAPDKSGLPSDRFSAERTGGSVSTLTIQRTQQEDSAVYLCASSQRGTNTGELFFGEGSRLTVL.

The table lists this clonotype with a few counts. The chain couples TRBV27 to TRBJ2-7; possibly TRBD2 for D (6 bases). Germline values: CDR1 MNHEY, CDR2 SMNVEV (reference sequence). The CDR3 sequence is 12 residues long. V was shortened by 8 bases and J by 2 bases, with 10 bases between the two germline ends. In nucleotides, the CDR3 is TGTGCCAGCGGGGACTCTCCCTACGAGCAGTACTTC. Protein product: CASGDSPYEQYF.

This clonotype was picked up a small number of times. This chain connects TRBV5-1 to TRBJ2-1, with TRBD2 matching 11 bases. The CDR3 spans 15 residues. Germline CDR1 SGHRS, CDR2 YFSETQ. Unmatched junction bases numbered 1, after V lost 3 bases and J lost 2 bases. DNA for the CDR3: TGCGCCAGCAGCTGGGGACTAGCGGCCTACAATGAGCAGTTCTTC. The encoded protein is CASSWGLAAYNEQFF.